Shown below are 31 T cell receptor beta chains from a single sample sequenced in a study of blood T cell repertoires in COVID-19. Measured with immunoSEQ multiplex PCR; TCRdb has only the in-frame clones, and not every one. The data hold 90,000 to 120,000 clones, with 90% to 95% observed a single time. The sample consisted of peripheral blood. The receptors were gathered from a woman in her twenties or thirties with acute or convalescent COVID-19.

This chain joins TRBV4-1 and TRBJ1-2; 7 nucleotides align to TRBD1. Germline V lookup: CDR1 MGHRA, CDR2 YSYEKL. V shed 4 bases, J shed 4 bases, and the junction held 9 bases outside the gene matches. This CDR3 spans 15 amino acids. This CDR3 is CASSPQGTQTYGYTF. CDR3 DNA: TGCGCCAGCAGCCCACAGGGGACACAGACCTATGGCTACACCTTC.

The chain is built from TRBV5-6 and TRBJ2-7; 8 bases align to TRBD1. V shed 4 bases, J shed 12 bases, and the junction held 9 bases outside the gene matches. The V gene's germline CDR1 is SGHDT and CDR2 YYEEEE. This CDR3 contains 12 residues. The CDR3 is CASSVLRGRGYF. CDR3 nucleotide sequence: TGTGCCAGCAGCGTCCTCAGGGGGCGCGGGTACTTC. The full variable domain, rest sourced from reference TRBV5-6 and TRBJ2-7, is DAGVTQSPTHLIKTRGQQVTLRCSPKSGHDTVSWYQQALGQGPQFIFQYYEEEERQRGNFPDRFSGHQFPNYSSELNVNALLLGDSALYLCASSVLRGRGYFGPGTRLTVT.

The V gene is TRBV19, the J gene TRBJ1-6; unclear D gene. V gave up 10 bases and J gave up 5 bases, with 18 bases separating them. The length of the CDR3 is 15 residues. Per the germline V gene, CDR1 is LNHDA and CDR2 is SQIVND (reference sequence). The CDR3 DNA follows: TGTGCCACCAAGGACCGGGGAGGTGATAATTCACCCCTCCACTTT. Its translation is CATKDRGGDNSPLHF.

The chain joins TRBV7-9 to TRBJ1-2; TRBD1 agrees at 7 bases. The ends lost 4 bases at V and 0 bases at J; junction bases unmatched: 8. Germline CDR1 is SEHNR and CDR2 is FQNEAQ (reference sequence). This CDR3 is built from 16 residues. CDR3 protein: CASSSAGTAANYGYTF. CDR3 DNA sequence: TGTGCCAGCAGCTCGGCCGGGACAGCAGCTAACTATGGCTACACCTTC.

Here the CDR3 DNA reads TGTGCCAGCAGTGGGACAGCCTCTGGGGCCAACGTCCTGACTTTC. Its translation: CASSGTASGANVLTF. The chain carries TRBV6-4 and TRBJ2-6, with D possibly being TRBD1 (6 bases). The CDR3 is 15 residues long. Trimming left V 4 bases short and J 0 bases short, with 7 bases between. Germline assignment: CDR1 MRHNA and CDR2 SNTAGT.

The chain combines TRBV6-5 with TRBJ2-7; 9 bases map to TRBD2. The ends lost 8 bases at V and 7 bases at J; junction bases unmatched: 12. Germline V lookup: CDR1 MNHEY, CDR2 SVGAGI. The CDR3 is 14 amino acids. The CDR3, as DNA: TGTGCCAGCTGTTCAGGGCTAGCGGGATTTGAGCAGTACTTC. Protein: CASCSGLAGFEQYF.

This clone has only one observation. V gene TRBV7-2 combines with J gene TRBJ1-4, with 9 bases fitting TRBD1. This CDR3 comprises 14 residues. Germline V gene lookup returns CDR1 SGHTA and CDR2 FQGNSA. V shed 5 bases and J 5 bases; nucleotides not matched to a gene: 3. DNA for the CDR3: TGTGCCAGCAGCCGGACAGGGGTAAATGAAAAACTGTTTTTT. This encodes CASSRTGVNEKLFF.

The chain combines TRBV25-1 with TRBJ1-5; possible D gene TRBD1, 5 bases. With 8 bases removed from V and 7 bases from J, the gap between germline ends came to 21 bases. The germline V gene encodes CDR1 MGHDK and CDR2 SYGVNS. This CDR3 spans 15 amino acids. The CDR3 loop is CASGPGGEWDQPQHF. The CDR3 DNA follows: TGTGCCAGCGGACCCGGGGGGGAATGGGACCAGCCCCAGCATTTT.

The genes are TRBV2 and TRBJ1-4; D may be TRBD1 (5 bases). The CDR3 has 15 residues. The V end was cut by 6 bases, the J end by 4 bases, with 15 bases between. Germline V CDR1 and CDR2: SNHLY, FYNNEI. The CDR3 sequence: CASRLRGNGNEKLFF. CDR3 bases: TGTGCCAGCAGGTTGCGGGGGAATGGTAATGAAAAACTGTTTTTT.

The V gene is TRBV3-1 (or the pseudogene TRBV3-2), the J gene TRBJ2-2; D remains unclear. Deletions cut 1 base from V and 3 bases from J, with 6 bases between. Germline values: CDR1 LGHDT, CDR2 YNNKEL (reference sequence). The CDR3 runs to 14 residues. The CDR3 loop reads CASSQGPHTGELFF. The CDR3 DNA reads as TGTGCCAGCAGCCAAGGGCCCCACACCGGGGAGCTGTTTTTT.

This sequence joins TRBV7-9 and TRBJ1-2; 7 bases map to TRBD1. The germline gives CDR1 SEHNR, CDR2 FQNEAQ (reference sequence). The CDR3 runs 14 residues. With 1 base clipped from V and 8 bases from J, the junction kept 7 bases outside the gene matches. As DNA, the CDR3 is TGTGCCAGCAGCTTAGAACATACAGGGGCCGGCTACACCTTC. Its translation: CASSLEHTGAGYTF.

The chain carries TRBV28 and TRBJ2-7, with 7 bases identical to TRBD2. The V gene end was trimmed by 3 bases and the J gene end by 2 bases; junction bases not matched to a gene: 10. The CDR3 totals 16 residues. In germline, CDR1 is MDHEN, CDR2 SYDVKM. CDR3 DNA sequence: TGTGCCAGCAGTTTTCTTGGCGGGAGTAGTACCTACGAGCAGTACTTC. It codes for CASSFLGGSSTYEQYF.

This clone turned up a few times. This sequence joins TRBV15 and TRBJ1-3; possible D gene TRBD1, 6 bases. CDR1 is LNHNV and CDR2 is YYDKDF in the germline V gene (reference sequence). Trimming left V 5 bases short and J 3 bases short, with 14 bases between. This CDR3 has 15 residues. Here the CDR3 DNA reads TGTGCCACCAGCGCGGAGCAGGGGATTGGAAACACCATATATTTT. Amino acid sequence: CATSAEQGIGNTIYF.

The V call is TRBV19, the J call TRBJ1-3; 9 bases align to TRBD1. After removal of 11 bases from V and 3 bases from J, the junction contained 5 bases not matched to a gene. CDR3 size: 13 residues. The germline CDR1 and CDR2 sequences are LNHDA and SQIVND (reference sequence). The CDR3 region is CAVSGQGGNTIYF. The CDR3 DNA follows: TGTGCCGTATCGGGACAGGGTGGAAACACCATATATTTT.

This rearrangement joins TRBV21-1 to TRBJ2-7; the table's D gene call, TRBD1, was not cross checked with the DNA. TRBV21-1 is flagged as a pseudogene. This CDR3 comprises 16 residues. DNA of the CDR3: TGTGCCAGCAGCATGGTTTCTAGGACAGGATCCTACGAGCAGTACTTC. Encoded protein: CASSMVSRTGSYEQYF.

This clone was seen only a few times. The gene calls are TRBV4-1 and TRBJ1-1; 7 bases agree with TRBD1. The V segment lost 8 bases and the J segment 2 bases; nucleotides outside the gene matches: 11. This CDR3 contains 15 residues. Per germline, CDR1 MGHRA and CDR2 YSYEKL. The CDR3 spells CASEKEGASNTEAFF. CDR3 nucleotide sequence: TGCGCCAGCGAGAAGGAGGGGGCCTCCAACACTGAAGCTTTCTTT.

The J gene is TRBJ1-1, the V gene TRBV3-1 (or the pseudogene TRBV3-2); D possibly corresponds to TRBD1 (5 bases). V lost 6 bases and J lost 2, with 10 bases in between. CDR1 and CDR2 from the germline V gene are LGHDT and YNNKEL (reference sequence). CDR3 length: 13 residues. The CDR3: CASRWGGNTEAFF. CDR3 sequence (DNA): TGTGCCAGCAGGTGGGGGGGAAACACTGAAGCTTTCTTT.

J is TRBJ1-6 and V is TRBV30; D remains unclear. Looked up from germline, CDR1 is GTSNPN and CDR2 is SVGIG (reference sequence). The CDR3 spans 16 residues. Trimming removed 1 base from V and 0 bases from J, with 10 bases in between. This CDR3 is CAWSEMESSYNSPLHF. CDR3 nucleotide sequence: TGTGCCTGGAGTGAAATGGAGAGCTCCTATAATTCACCCCTCCACTTT.

V usage is TRBV7-9 and J usage is TRBJ1-5; D may be TRBD1 (5 bases). Trimming took off 4 bases at V and 0 bases at J, with 13 bases between the two ends. There are 16 residues in the CDR3. Germline CDR1 SEHNR, CDR2 FQNEAQ (reference sequence). The CDR3 DNA follows: TGTGCCAGCAGCTCCTTTATCGACAGTAGCAATCAGCCCCAGCATTTT. This codes for CASSSFIDSSNQPQHF.

V and J are TRBV3-1 (or the pseudogene TRBV3-2) and TRBJ2-3; 7 bases map to TRBD2. Germline CDR1 LGHDT, CDR2 YNNKEL (reference sequence). This CDR3 spans 24 amino acids. Germline trimming cut 0 bases from V and 3 bases from J; bases unmatched to any gene: 30. The CDR3 protein is CASSQDGREERTRERGRGTDTQYF. The CDR3 nucleotides read TGTGCCAGCAGCCAAGATGGCCGGGAGGAAAGGACGCGGGAGAGGGGTAGGGGAACAGATACGCAGTATTTT.

The count of this clone is one. V gene TRBV7-8 combines with J gene TRBJ2-7; 8 positions match TRBD2. This CDR3 has 14 residues. The V gene end was trimmed by 0 bases and the J gene end by 7 bases; junction bases not matched to a gene: 5. Germline V gene data show CDR1 as SGHVS and CDR2 as FQNEAQ. In DNA form, the CDR3 reads TGTGCCAGCAGCTTAGCAGCGGGAGTGGTTGAGCAGTACTTC. Residues: CASSLAAGVVEQYF. Supplemented by reference TRBV7-8 and TRBJ2-7, the full variable domain reads GAGVSQSPRYKVAKRGQDVALRCDPISGHVSLFWYQQALGQGPEFLTYFQNEAQLDKSGLPSDRFFAERPEGSVSTLKIQRTQQEDSAVYLCASSLAAGVVEQYFGPGTRLTVT.

This sequence joins TRBV6-2 or TRBV6-3 and TRBJ1-5; no clear D. The germline CDR1 and CDR2 sequences are MNHEY and SVGEGT. The CDR3 is made up of 15 amino acids. Trimming shortened V by 1 base and J by 3 bases, and 10 bases separated the two germline ends. The CDR3 loop reads CASSYLGSHNQPQHF. The CDR3 nucleotides read TGTGCCAGCAGTTACTTGGGCAGCCACAATCAGCCCCAGCATTTT.

This clone was observed a handful of times. The chain has TRBV7-2 and TRBJ2-3, with 15 nucleotides matching TRBD2. The CDR3 spans 16 residues. CDR1 SGHTA and CDR2 FQGNSA come from the germline V gene. Losses at the gene ends were 5 bases for V and 6 bases for J; bases not matched to a gene: 6. The CDR3 reads CASSLGLAGGGDTQYF. CDR3 nucleotides: TGTGCCAGCAGCCTGGGACTAGCGGGGGGTGGTGATACGCAGTATTTT.

The rearrangement links TRBV5-1 to TRBJ1-1; TRBD1 matches at 8 bases. CDR3 size: 15 residues. From germline, CDR1 is SGHRS and CDR2 YFSETQ. The ends lost 3 bases at V and 11 bases at J; junction bases unmatched: 15. CDR3 amino acids: CASSSGQGHQQYAFF. The CDR3 nucleotides are TGCGCCAGCAGCTCAGGACAGGGACACCAGCAGTATGCTTTCTTT.

This clone was detected a few times. This chain links TRBV7-3 with TRBJ2-3, with TRBD1 as a possible D gene (5 bases). The CDR3 has 14 residues. Trimming removed 4 bases from V and 3 bases from J, with 11 bases in between. Germline values: CDR1 SGHTA, CDR2 FQGTGA. CDR3 protein: CASSSDRQTDTQYF. CDR3 nucleotide sequence: TGTGCCAGCAGCTCTGACAGACAAACAGATACGCAGTATTTT.

The chain recombines TRBV4-3 with TRBJ2-1, with 8 bases fitting TRBD1. The CDR3 has 17 amino acids. V dropped 0 bases and J dropped 4; count of bases not matched to a gene: 8. Germline loops: CDR1 LGHNA, CDR2 YSLEER. The CDR3 nucleotides are TGCGCCAGCAGCCAAGATTCAAGACAGGGGCCTTACAATGAGCAGTTCTTC. Residues: CASSQDSRQGPYNEQFF.

The CDR3 loop reads CASSEGPQGMGNSPLHF. Here the CDR3 DNA reads TGTGCCAGCAGTGAAGGGCCCCAGGGGATGGGTAATTCACCCCTCCACTTT. The gene calls are TRBV2 and TRBJ1-6; tentatively, D is TRBD1 (6 bases). The germline gives CDR1 SNHLY, CDR2 FYNNEI. Trimming stripped 1 base from V and 6 bases from J, with 16 bases between. This CDR3 contains 17 residues.

The V gene is TRBV9, the J gene TRBJ2-7; no reliable D call. With 4 bases removed from V and 4 bases from J, the gap between germline ends came to 15 bases. There are 14 residues in the CDR3. CDR1 and CDR2 (germline): SGDLS, YYNGEE. The CDR3 sequence is CASSPSVAPYEQYF. DNA of the CDR3: TGTGCCAGCAGCCCATCAGTGGCCCCATACGAGCAGTACTTC.

The V call is TRBV18, the J call TRBJ2-1, with a tentative D call TRBD2 (6 bases). This CDR3 has 15 amino acids. Germline V lookup: CDR1 KGHSH, CDR2 LQKENI. The V end was cut by 3 bases, the J end by 5 bases, with 14 bases between. The CDR3, as DNA: TGTGCCAGCTCACCCCGACCTAGCGCAGACAATGAGCAGTTCTTC. It is translated as CASSPRPSADNEQFF.

The CDR3 loop reads CASSATGDQPQHF. DNA for the CDR3: TGTGCCAGCAGTGCAACAGGGGACCAGCCCCAGCATTTT. This chain connects TRBV9 to TRBJ1-5; TRBD1 agrees at 7 bases. Trimming at V came to 5 bases and at J to 7 bases, leaving 6 bases not matched to a gene. Germline V gene lookup returns CDR1 SGDLS and CDR2 YYNGEE. This CDR3 has 13 amino acids. Full variable domain (missing parts from reference TRBV9 and TRBJ1-5): DSGVTQTPKHLITATGQRVTLRCSPRSGDLSVYWYQQSLDQGLQFLIQYYNGEERAKGNILERFSAQQFPDLHSELNLSSLELGDSALYFCASSATGDQPQHFGDGTRLSIL.

The CDR3 region has the DNA TGTGCCAGCAGTTCCCGGGACAGATCCTCCTATGGCTACACCTTC. This translates into CASSSRDRSSYGYTF. The V gene is TRBV27, the J gene TRBJ1-2, with 7 bases identical to TRBD1. Germline values: CDR1 MNHEY, CDR2 SMNVEV (reference sequence). This CDR3 comprises 15 residues. Losses at the gene ends were 4 bases for V and 4 bases for J; bases not matched to a gene: 9.